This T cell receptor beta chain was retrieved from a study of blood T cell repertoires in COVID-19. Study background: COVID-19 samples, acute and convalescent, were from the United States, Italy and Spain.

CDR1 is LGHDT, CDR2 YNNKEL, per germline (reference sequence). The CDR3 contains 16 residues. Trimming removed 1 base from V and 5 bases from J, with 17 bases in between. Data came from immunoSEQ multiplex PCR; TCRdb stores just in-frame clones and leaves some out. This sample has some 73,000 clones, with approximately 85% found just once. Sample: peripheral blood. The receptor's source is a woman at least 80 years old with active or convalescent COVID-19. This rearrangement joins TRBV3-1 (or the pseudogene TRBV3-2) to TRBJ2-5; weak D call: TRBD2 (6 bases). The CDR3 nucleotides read TGTGCCAGCAGCCAAGTCGGGAGTCTATTTTGGGAGACCCAGTACTTC. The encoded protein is CASSQVGSLFWETQYF.